Presented here are 21 T cell receptor beta chains from one specimen sequenced in a study of T-cell reconstitution after alpha-beta-depleted transplantation in children. Unique molecular identifiers were used in preparing the TCRbeta library. TCRdb passed the PCR reads through MiXCR, listing each CDR3 protein once. The sample consists of almost 600,000 distinct CDR3 sequences, approximately 30% of them appearing once. Sequencing used PBMCs, obtained before TCRalphabeta/CD19-depleted stem cell transplant. The receptors were gathered from a boy in the first two years of life with Wiskott-Aldrich syndrome, due to receive a stem cell transplant.

V is TRBV5-8 and J is TRBJ1-2; no clear D. Germline V lookup: CDR1 SGHTS, CDR2 YDEGEE. This CDR3 contains 11 residues. Trimming took off 5 bases at V and 9 bases at J, with 11 bases between the two ends. In nucleotides, the CDR3 is TGTGCCAGCAGGGTCATTGGCCGCTACACCTTC. This translates into CASRVIGRYTF.

This clonotype was counted only a few times. V is TRBV14 and J is TRBJ1-6; D not resolved. From germline, CDR1 is SGHDN and CDR2 FVKESK. This CDR3 region has 18 residues. The V end lost 2 bases, the J end lost 10 bases, and 24 bases lay between the germline ends. The CDR3 bases are TGTGCCAGCAGCCAAAGCCTCAATGTCGTAGGGTTCCGGTCACCCCTCCACTTT. It codes for CASSQSLNVVGFRSPLHF.

V gene TRBV7-8 combines with J gene TRBJ2-1; 11 positions match TRBD2. The V gene end was trimmed by 5 bases and the J gene end by 5 bases; junction bases not matched to a gene: 11. There are 17 residues in the CDR3. Germline CDR1 and CDR2: SGHVS and FQNEAQ. This CDR3 is CASSPGRLAGGHNEQFF. The CDR3 coding sequence is TGTGCCAGCAGCCCCGGTCGGCTAGCGGGAGGACACAATGAGCAGTTCTTC.

The rearrangement links TRBV5-1 to TRBJ2-5; 8 bases match TRBD2. Unmatched junction bases numbered 7, after V lost 2 bases and J lost 4 bases. The CDR3 is made up of 15 amino acids. Germline loops: CDR1 SGHRS, CDR2 YFSETQ. The CDR3 DNA sequence: TGCGCCAGCAGCTTTGGGATAGCGGGACCAGAGACCCAGTACTTC. Translated: CASSFGIAGPETQYF.

This rearrangement joins TRBV12-3 or TRBV12-4 to TRBJ2-1; perhaps TRBD2 as D (5 bases). Deletions cut 4 bases from V and 6 bases from J, with 13 bases between. This CDR3 comprises 14 residues. The CDR3 sequence is CASSSREALNEQFF. The CDR3 DNA sequence: TGTGCCAGCAGTTCGAGGGAAGCCCTCAATGAGCAGTTCTTC.

There are a few counts of this clonotype. The gene calls are TRBV16 and TRBJ2-5; possibly TRBD2 for D (6 bases). Germline CDR1 is KGHSY and CDR2 is FQNENV. Between the trimmed V and J ends, which lost 0 bases and 4 bases, there was a span of 21 bases. CDR3 size: 18 residues. CDR3 in amino acids: CASSQSGKLAGYSETQYF. CDR3 nucleotides: TGTGCCAGCAGCCAATCGGGGAAACTAGCAGGCTATTCAGAGACCCAGTACTTC.

This chain joins TRBV10-3 and TRBJ2-7; 11 bases line up with TRBD1. The CDR3 spans 15 residues. Germline CDR1 is ENHRY and CDR2 is SYGVKD. V lost 2 bases to trimming and J lost 5 bases; unmatched junction nucleotides: 5. The CDR3 sequence: CAISEGDRGSDEQYF. CDR3 bases: TGTGCCATCAGTGAGGGGGACAGGGGGAGTGACGAGCAGTACTTC.

This clonotype was detected only a few times. The chain uses TRBV19 and TRBJ2-2, with 10 bases matching TRBD2. Looked up from germline, CDR1 is LNHDA and CDR2 is SQIVND (reference sequence). Losses at the gene ends were 4 bases for V and 4 bases for J; bases not matched to a gene: 3. This CDR3 spans 15 amino acids. The CDR3 nucleotides read TGTGCCAGTAGTACTAGCGGGAGAATCACCGGGGAGCTGTTTTTT. Residues: CASSTSGRITGELFF.

The V call is TRBV27, the J call TRBJ2-2; no clear D. The germline CDR1 and CDR2 sequences are MNHEY and SMNVEV (reference sequence). The V end lost 2 bases, the J end lost 6 bases, and 4 bases lay between the germline ends. This CDR3 region has 12 residues. This CDR3 reads CASSLQAGELFF. In DNA form, the CDR3 reads TGTGCCAGCAGTTTACAGGCCGGGGAGCTGTTTTTT.

This clonotype was picked up a small number of times. The rearrangement uses TRBV5-1 and TRBJ2-3; unclear D gene. Trimming shortened V by 1 base and J by 0 bases, and 12 bases separated the two germline ends. From germline, CDR1 is SGHRS and CDR2 YFSETQ. The CDR3 is 16 residues long. The CDR3 DNA follows: TGCGCCAGCAGCTTGCTTGCCCCACCTAGCACAGATACGCAGTATTTT. Translation gives CASSLLAPPSTDTQYF.

The chain couples TRBV12-3 or TRBV12-4 to TRBJ1-4, with 7 bases lining up with TRBD1. V lost 11 bases to trimming and J lost 2 bases; unmatched junction nucleotides: 14. This CDR3 contains 16 residues. CDR3 nucleotides: TGTGCCTCATCAGGGGGGCAGGGGGGGACTAATGAAAAACTGTTTTTT. It is translated as CASSGGQGGTNEKLFF.

The chain employs TRBV11-2 and TRBJ1-2; weak D call: TRBD1 (5 bases). The germline gives CDR1 SGHAT, CDR2 FQNNGV. This CDR3 contains 12 residues. Trimming stripped 5 bases from V and 5 bases from J, with 9 bases between. The CDR3 sequence: CASSTDSYGYTF. Written as DNA, the CDR3 is TGTGCCAGCAGCACCGACAGTTATGGCTACACCTTC.

This clonotype was counted a few times. The rearrangement uses TRBV5-5 and TRBJ2-3; D perhaps matches TRBD1 (6 bases). Germline V CDR1 and CDR2: SGHKS, YYEKEE (reference sequence). The V end was cut by 7 bases, the J end by 1 base, with 16 bases between. CDR3 length: 15 amino acids. CDR3 sequence reads: CASGYRALGTDTQYF. DNA for the CDR3: TGTGCCAGCGGTTACAGGGCCCTCGGCACAGATACGCAGTATTTT.

This clonotype was counted only a few times. CDR3 coding DNA: TGTGCCAGCACCGAGGCGGCGGGGCTAGCGGGAGCCCCCGGGGAGCTGTTTTTT. Encoded protein: CASTEAAGLAGAPGELFF. V gene TRBV6-2 or TRBV6-3 combines with J gene TRBJ2-2; 10 nucleotides align to TRBD2. The V gene's germline CDR1 is MNHEY and CDR2 SVGEGT. With 7 bases clipped from V and 6 bases from J, the junction kept 17 bases outside the gene matches. CDR3 length: 18 amino acids.

The V and J genes are TRBV12-3 or TRBV12-4 and TRBJ2-7; 10 nucleotides agree with TRBD2. Losses at the gene ends were 1 base for V and 2 bases for J; bases not matched to a gene: 14. CDR3 length equals 19 residues. The DNA of the CDR3 is TGTGCCAGCAGTTTAGGGACCGGGCTAGCGGGGGACAAGCCCTACGAGCAGTACTTC. It is translated as CASSLGTGLAGDKPYEQYF.

This clonotype was detected many times. The chain employs TRBV5-1 and TRBJ1-5, with TRBD1 as a possible D gene (5 bases). Germline loops: CDR1 SGHRS, CDR2 YFSETQ. The CDR3 runs 15 residues. V lost 4 bases and J 7 bases, leaving 18 bases between the germline ends. For the CDR3, the DNA is TGCGCCAGCAGCGCCTTCTCTGGGGACGGACAGCCCCAGCATTTT. The encoded protein is CASSAFSGDGQPQHF.

This clonotype was observed a handful of times. The chain couples TRBV15 to TRBJ2-1, with D hard to call. V lost 0 bases and J 9 bases, leaving 9 bases between the germline ends. The germline CDR1 and CDR2 sequences are LNHNV and YYDKDF (reference sequence). CDR3 length: 13 amino acids. The CDR3 spells CATSRDGRSEQFF. Here the CDR3 DNA reads TGTGCCACCAGCAGAGATGGAAGGAGTGAGCAGTTCTTC.

This clonotype was seen more than once but under ten times. J is TRBJ2-7 and V is TRBV6-1; 12 bases are shared with TRBD2. The trim removed 9 bases at V and 7 bases at J, leaving 10 bases unmatched. Looked up from germline, CDR1 is MNHNS and CDR2 is SASEGT. The CDR3 is 14 amino acids. The CDR3 here is CASSLAGGMGEQYF. The DNA of the CDR3 is TGTGCCAGTTCTCTAGCGGGAGGGATGGGTGAGCAGTACTTC.

The chain combines TRBV5-8 with TRBJ2-3; D call uncertain. CDR3 length: 13 amino acids. CDR1 is SGHTS and CDR2 is YDEGEE in the germline V gene. V lost 5 bases and J lost 1, with 8 bases in between. As DNA, the CDR3 is TGTGCCAGCAGACCGAGCGGCACAGATACGCAGTATTTT. Translated, it gives CASRPSGTDTQYF. Supplemented by reference TRBV5-8 and TRBJ2-3, the full variable domain reads EAGVTQSPTHLIKTRGQQATLRCSPISGHTSVYWYQQALGLGLQFLLWYDEGEERNRGNFPPRFSGRQFPNYSSELNVNALELEDSALYLCASRPSGTDTQYFGPGTRLTVL.

The J gene is TRBJ2-1, the V gene TRBV10-3, with D unresolved. Germline V lookup: CDR1 ENHRY, CDR2 SYGVKD. The CDR3 runs 16 residues. V dropped 3 bases and J dropped 0 bases, with 12 bases sitting between them. Written as DNA, the CDR3 is TGTGCCATCAGTGAATTATCTGCCAGCTCCTACAATGAGCAGTTCTTC. Protein product: CAISELSASSYNEQFF.

This clonotype was recorded a few times. V usage is TRBV10-3 and J usage is TRBJ2-5, with 7 bases identical to TRBD2. CDR1 is ENHRY and CDR2 is SYGVKD in the germline V gene. This CDR3 contains 13 residues. The junction had 8 bases not matched to a gene; V was cut back by 8 bases and J by 5 bases. The CDR3 DNA reads as TGTGCCATCGGACTAGTCGCGAGTGAGACCCAGTACTTC. It is translated as CAIGLVASETQYF.